This T cell receptor beta chain was retrieved from a study of T cell responses to AZD1222 COVID-19 vaccine. Profiling relied on immunoSEQ multiplex PCR, and the TCRdb table lists in-frame clones only, not all of them. The sample lists approximately 150,000 clones, about 91% occurring once. The CDR3 extends over 16 amino acids. V was shortened by 2 bases and J by 3 bases, with 15 bases between the two germline ends. The V gene's germline CDR1 is SGHVS and CDR2 FNYEAQ. General study results and limits: Seropositive AZD1222 recipients at baseline numbered only 5 or 6. There were mostly white British donors and more females than males, and clonal diversity was possibly underestimated.

As to this clone: Its antigen is not known.

The chain links TRBV7-6 to TRBJ2-3, with D tentatively TRBD1 or TRBD2 (6 bases each). This receptor was taken from an adult in good health. The sample here was peripheral blood, taken on day 0 of MenACWY control vaccination. This CDR3 reads CASSLSGQGTTDTQYF. In DNA, the CDR3 is TGTGCCAGCAGCTTATCAGGGCAGGGGACTACAGATACGCAGTATTTT.